This record concerns one T cell receptor beta chain sequence. Its antigen is not known. This entry is derived from a study of PD-1 blockade in classical Hodgkin lymphoma. Overall study results and limits: Whereas CD4+ TCR diversity had risen significantly by C4D1, CD8+ TCR diversity had not. Patients with an early start, nivolumab under 1 year after ASCT, were excluded. Compared with healthy donors, newly diagnosed patients reportedly showed lower baseline TCR diversity.

Here immunoSEQ multiplex PCR was the method, and the copy in TCRdb shows in-frame clones only, minus some. The sample records approximately 11,000 clones, 80% to 85% being singletons. Each of the patients experienced relapse following autologous stem cell transplantation, and their brentuximab vedotin exposure differed. Investigators obtained CD8+ T cells from thawed PBMCs by magnetic negative selection. CDR1 is SEHNR, CDR2 FQNEAQ, per germline (reference sequence). The CDR3 sequence is 15 residues long. The V and J ends lost 2 bases and 4 bases, in that order; junction bases with no gene match: 4. This sequence joins TRBV7-9 and TRBJ2-1; 8 positions agree with TRBD1. This sequence originates from a human donor with classical Hodgkin lymphoma. Sequencing was performed on CD8+ T cells from blood, taken at baseline. CDR3 coding DNA: TGTGCCAGCAGCTTAACACAGGGGGAATACAATGAGCAGTTCTTC. Translation: CASSLTQGEYNEQFF.